The 24 T cell receptor beta chains given below trace back to one sample, sequenced in a study of blood T cell repertoires in COVID-19 (TCRdb year 2020). Libraries were constructed by the immunoSEQ multiplex PCR assay. TCRdb obtained this table from immuneACCESS and retained in-frame rearrangements with V and J assigned. These tables miss some clones; where compared with another copy, unresolved V genes account for less than half of the shortfall, and the remainder is unexplained. The sample yields 350,000 to 450,000 clones; about 89% were counted once. The biggest ten clones account for roughly 2.1% of the sample. Sequenced material: peripheral blood. The receptors shown here come from a woman aged 60-75 years with COVID-19, enrolled during active disease.

The chain uses TRBV9 and TRBJ1-2; TRBD1 might be the D (5 bases). CDR1 is SGDLS and CDR2 is YYNGEE in the germline V gene. Trimming took 4 bases from V and 6 from J, leaving 22 bases between them. The CDR3 has 16 amino acids. CDR3 sequence reads: CASSPVGQGSSHGYTF. For the CDR3, the DNA is TGTGCCAGCAGCCCCGTGGGGCAGGGCTCTTCCCATGGCTACACCTTC.

The rearrangement links TRBV29-1 to TRBJ1-2, with D tentatively TRBD1 (5 bases). The germline V gene has CDR1 SQVTM and CDR2 ANQGSEA. V lost 6 bases, J lost 4 bases, and 18 bases lay in between. The CDR3 sequence is 14 residues long. This CDR3 is CSVKWQGLGYGYTF. Written as DNA, the CDR3 is TGCAGCGTAAAGTGGCAGGGATTAGGCTATGGCTACACCTTC.

V and J are TRBV19 and TRBJ1-1; 8 bases match TRBD1. Trimming took 7 bases from V and 4 from J; bases not matched to a gene: 11. This CDR3 contains 15 residues. Germline lookup yields CDR1 LNHDA and CDR2 SQIVND (reference sequence). This CDR3 is CASTDPRGHRTEAFF. CDR3 bases: TGTGCCAGTACGGACCCCAGGGGGCATCGCACTGAAGCTTTCTTT.

The chain's CDR3 is CSVRDSPYEQYF. The CDR3 coding sequence is TGCAGCGTCCGGGACAGCCCCTACGAGCAGTACTTC. V gene TRBV29-1 combines with J gene TRBJ2-7; 7 bases agree with TRBD1. Germline V CDR1 and CDR2: SQVTM, ANQGSEA. This CDR3 spans 12 amino acids. J lost 2 bases, V lost 6 bases, and 4 bases had no gene match.

This chain uses TRBV6-5 with TRBJ2-7; D unclear. The CDR3 sequence is 12 residues long. Germline V gene data show CDR1 as MNHEY and CDR2 as SVGAGI. Trimming took off 7 bases at V and 0 bases at J, with 7 bases between the two ends. The CDR3 here is CASTSSSYEQYF. CDR3 coding DNA: TGTGCCAGCACGTCGAGCTCCTACGAGCAGTACTTC.

The rearrangement joins TRBV5-1 to TRBJ2-7; possible D gene TRBD1, 6 bases. Looked up from germline, CDR1 is SGHRS and CDR2 is YFSETQ. The V gene lost 3 bases and the J gene lost 7 bases, with 14 bases spanning the gap. The CDR3 sequence is 13 residues long. Here the CDR3 DNA reads TGCGCCAGCAGCTCGACAGGAATCCGGGAGCAGTACTTC. Its protein is CASSSTGIREQYF.

CDR3 coding DNA: TGTGCCAGTAGTATGATTGTGTTGTACAGGGGGCTTAACACTGAAGCTTTCTTT. Translated, it gives CASSMIVLYRGLNTEAFF. The V and J genes are TRBV19 and TRBJ1-1; 9 bases fit TRBD1. Unmatched junction bases numbered 13, after V lost 3 bases and J lost 2 bases. The CDR3 has 18 residues. The germline V gene has CDR1 LNHDA and CDR2 SQIVND (reference sequence).

This clone occurred once. This chain links TRBV5-1 with TRBJ2-3, with TRBD2 as a possible D gene (6 bases). Trimming removed 8 bases at V and 0 bases at J, with 10 bases between. This CDR3 spans 13 amino acids. The germline V gene encodes CDR1 SGHRS and CDR2 YFSETQ. CDR3 in amino acids: CASTAGSTDTQYF. Here the CDR3 DNA reads TGCGCCAGTACTGCGGGGAGCACAGATACGCAGTATTTT.

The chain has TRBV3-1 (or the pseudogene TRBV3-2) and TRBJ1-1, with D possibly being TRBD1 (6 bases). The ends were cut back, 4 bases at V and 1 base at J, with 13 bases in the middle. The CDR3 extends over 15 amino acids. CDR1 and CDR2 (germline): LGHDT, YNNKEL (reference sequence). This CDR3 reads CASSPHDRRNTEAFF. Written as DNA, the CDR3 is TGTGCCAGCAGCCCACATGACAGGAGGAACACTGAAGCTTTCTTT.

The chain joins TRBV10-3 to TRBJ1-6; TRBD1 matches at 8 bases. Germline V CDR1 and CDR2: ENHRY, SYGVKD. V shed 6 bases, J shed 7 bases, and the junction held 11 bases outside the gene matches. The CDR3 sequence is 16 residues long. The CDR3 nucleotides are TGTGCCATCAGGAGGACAGGGTCGGGAGAGAATTCACCCCTCCACTTT. Protein product: CAIRRTGSGENSPLHF.

This clone was observed once. The V gene is TRBV3-1 (or the pseudogene TRBV3-2), the J gene TRBJ1-2; 8 nucleotides agree with TRBD1. The V gene end was trimmed by 4 bases and the J gene end by 12 bases; junction bases not matched to a gene: 10. This CDR3 has 13 residues. CDR1 and CDR2 (germline): LGHDT, YNNKEL (reference sequence). This CDR3 is CASSLRTGGLDTF. The CDR3 nucleotides read TGTGCCAGCAGCCTACGTACAGGGGGGCTAGACACCTTC.

The chain uses TRBV18 and TRBJ2-1, with a tentative D call TRBD2 (6 bases). The V gene's germline CDR1 is KGHSH and CDR2 LQKENI. The CDR3 sequence is 14 residues long. The V and J ends lost 4 bases and 7 bases respectively, with 14 bases between them. Written as DNA, the CDR3 is TGTGCCAGCTCACGAGGAGGGGAGACTAATGAGCAGTTCTTC. Its protein product is CASSRGGETNEQFF.

In this sample, this clone turned up a few times. The chain employs TRBV5-4 and TRBJ1-2, with 7 bases aligning to TRBD1. The V segment lost 4 bases and the J segment 2 bases; nucleotides outside the gene matches: 14. Germline V gene data show CDR1 as SGHNT and CDR2 as YYREEE (reference sequence). This CDR3 comprises 17 residues. The CDR3 bases are TGTGCCAGCAGCCTAGAAACGGCGGGACAGTTAAACTATGGCTACACCTTC. The encoded protein is CASSLETAGQLNYGYTF.

The rearrangement links TRBV6-6 to TRBJ1-2; D perhaps matches TRBD1 (5 bases). Per the germline V gene, CDR1 is MNHNY and CDR2 is SVGAGI (reference sequence). CDR3 size: 12 residues. Trimming removed 2 bases at V and 7 bases at J, with 8 bases between. The DNA for the CDR3 is TGTGCCAGCAGTTACGGGACTGGTGGCTACACCTTC. Translated, it gives CASSYGTGGYTF.

This chain links TRBV29-1 with TRBJ2-7, with a weak D call TRBD2 (6 bases). Trimming left V 4 bases short and J 7 bases short, with 20 bases between. The CDR3 consists of 14 residues. CDR1 and CDR2 from the germline V gene are SQVTM and ANQGSEA. The CDR3 here is CSVGGDGGKREQYF. CDR3 nucleotide sequence: TGCAGCGTTGGGGGAGATGGGGGGAAAAGGGAGCAGTACTTC.

V and J are TRBV28 and TRBJ2-7; the match to TRBD2 covers 11 bases. Germline V gene data show CDR1 as MDHEN and CDR2 as SYDVKM. The CDR3 covers 15 residues. V shed 0 bases, J shed 6 bases, and the junction held 4 bases outside the gene matches. CDR3 DNA sequence: TGTGCCAGCAGTTTATGGGGGACTAGCGGACGCGAGCAGTACTTC. It is translated as CASSLWGTSGREQYF. Looking up the rest from reference TRBV28 and TRBJ2-7 gives the full variable domain: DVKVTQSSRYLVKRTGEKVFLECVQDMDHENMFWYRQDPGLGLRLIYFSYDVKMKEKGDIPEGYSVSREKKERFSLILESASTNQTSMYLCASSLWGTSGREQYFGPGTRLTVT.

In its sample, this clone was seen once. The chain combines TRBV5-6 with TRBJ2-5, with TRBD1 matching 11 bases. Germline V gene data show CDR1 as SGHDT and CDR2 as YYEEEE. The CDR3 runs 16 residues. J gave up 2 bases and V 3 bases, and 6 bases lay outside the gene matches. The CDR3 sequence is CASSWGDRGWQETQYF. The CDR3 DNA reads as TGTGCCAGCAGCTGGGGGGACAGGGGGTGGCAAGAGACCCAGTACTTC.

The J gene is TRBJ1-4, the V gene TRBV2, with 10 bases identical to TRBD1. This CDR3 has 14 amino acids. The germline CDR1 and CDR2 sequences are SNHLY and FYNNEI. With V trimmed by 7 bases and J by 6 bases, 5 bases remained unmatched. The chain's CDR3 is CASKQGTGDEKLFF. In DNA, the CDR3 is TGTGCCAGCAAACAAGGGACAGGGGATGAAAAACTGTTTTTT.

The chain carries TRBV9 and TRBJ2-7; perhaps TRBD1 as D (6 bases). Germline V gene data show CDR1 as SGDLS and CDR2 as YYNGEE. V lost 4 bases and J 3 bases, leaving 14 bases between the germline ends. The CDR3 is 14 residues long. CDR3 coding DNA: TGTGCCAGCAGCCCCCAGGACAGCTACTACGAGCAGTACTTC. Amino acids: CASSPQDSYYEQYF.

The chain employs TRBV12-3 or TRBV12-4 and TRBJ1-2; unclear D gene. Trimming stripped 6 bases from V and 4 bases from J, with 9 bases between. The CDR3 is made up of 12 amino acids. The CDR3 loop reads CASSLDTYGYTF. In nucleotides, the CDR3 is TGTGCCAGCAGCCTTGACACCTATGGCTACACCTTC.

This chain connects TRBV3-1 (or the pseudogene TRBV3-2) to TRBJ1-1, with D perhaps TRBD1 (6 bases). The V end was cut by 4 bases, the J end by 0 bases, with 6 bases between. CDR1 and CDR2 (germline): LGHDT, YNNKEL (reference sequence). This CDR3 comprises 13 residues. The CDR3 DNA sequence: TGTGCCAGCAGCCGGACAGTGAACACTGAAGCTTTCTTT. Encoded protein: CASSRTVNTEAFF.

The chain joins TRBV18 to TRBJ1-4; D remains unclear. The CDR3 runs 15 residues. CDR1 is KGHSH and CDR2 is LQKENI in the germline V gene. V lost 4 bases to trimming and J lost 0 bases, with 9 bases between them. CDR3 loop: CASSRTVATNEKLFF. As DNA, the CDR3 is TGTGCCAGCTCACGAACGGTAGCAACTAATGAAAAACTGTTTTTT. The full variable domain, completed using reference TRBV18 and TRBJ1-4, is NAGVMQNPRHLVRRRGQEARLRCSPMKGHSHVYWYRQLPEEGLKFMVYLQKENIIDESGMPKERFSAEFPKEGPSILRIQQVVRGDSAAYFCASSRTVATNEKLFFGSGTQLSVL.

The J gene is TRBJ2-5, the V gene TRBV4-2; 9 nucleotides match TRBD2. Unmatched junction bases numbered 8, after V lost 4 bases and J lost 2 bases. The CDR3 loop spans 16 amino acids. Germline values: CDR1 LGHNA, CDR2 YNFKEQ. Here the CDR3 DNA reads TGTGCCAGCAGCCGGTATAGCGGGGGTACTCAAGAGACCCAGTACTTC. This sequence encodes CASSRYSGGTQETQYF.

This chain connects TRBV27 to TRBJ2-3; 8 nucleotides agree with TRBD2. The V gene's germline CDR1 is MNHEY and CDR2 SMNVEV (reference sequence). The CDR3 totals 14 residues. With V trimmed by 6 bases and J by 5 bases, 7 bases remained unmatched. This CDR3 is CASSPGGRGDTQYF. DNA for the CDR3: TGTGCCAGCAGCCCGGGAGGGCGGGGAGATACGCAGTATTTT.